This entry features one TCR beta chain sequence. The germline V gene encodes CDR1 SGHTA and CDR2 FQGTGA. The V and J ends lost 2 bases and 0 bases, in that order; junction bases with no gene match: 7. This CDR3 has 18 residues. The data originate from a study of blood T cell repertoires in COVID-19. Turning to the study itself: Both acute and convalescent COVID-19 samples were obtained from the United States, Italy and Spain.

This table comes from immunoSEQ multiplex PCR, and its TCRdb copy is limited to in-frame clones, with some not included. The sample carries over 70,000 clones, 80% recorded once. This TCR was recovered from a man aged 65 to 79 who had recovered from COVID-19. The V and J genes are TRBV7-3 and TRBJ2-3; TRBD1 agrees at 11 bases. The specimen was peripheral blood. The CDR3 DNA is TGTGCCAGCAGCTTAGCGGGGACAGGGGGACCTAGCACAGATACGCAGTATTTT. This gives the protein CASSLAGTGGPSTDTQYF. Using reference TRBV7-3 and TRBJ2-3 for the parts outside the CDR3, the full variable domain is GAGVSQTPSNKVTEKGKYVELRCDPISGHTALYWYRQSLGQGPEFLIYFQGTGAADDSGLPNDRFFAVRPEGSVSTLKIQRTERGDSAVYLCASSLAGTGGPSTDTQYFGPGTRLTVL.